These 19 T cell receptor beta chains originate from one sample sequenced in a study of cytomegalovirus exposure and HLA in healthy donors. PCR primers comprised 60 Vbeta and 13 Jbeta primers. Produced via immunoSEQ multiplex PCR; TCRdb's table is partial and in-frame only. This table holds about 94,000 clones, over 50% found once. The sample comprised PBMCs. These TCRs come from a man aged 25-45 years in good health and CMV-seronegative.

This chain links TRBV29-1 with TRBJ2-3; TRBD1 matches at 11 bases. The ends lost 2 bases at V and 9 bases at J; junction bases unmatched: 10. CDR3 length equals 15 residues. The germline CDR1 and CDR2 sequences are SQVTM and ANQGSEA. This CDR3 reads CSVERDRGADGTQYF. The DNA for the CDR3 is TGCAGCGTTGAACGGGACAGGGGGGCGGATGGGACGCAGTATTTT.

J is TRBJ1-5 and V is TRBV27; D is unresolved. CDR3 length: 14 residues. The V gene's germline CDR1 is MNHEY and CDR2 SMNVEV (reference sequence). V gave up 3 bases and J gave up 4 bases, with 10 bases separating them. DNA of the CDR3: TGTGCCAGCAGTTTGAAAGCCCTTAATCAGCCCCAGCATTTT. It translates to CASSLKALNQPQHF.

This chain uses TRBV9 with TRBJ2-5; D is unresolved. Germline CDR1 and CDR2: SGDLS and YYNGEE. CDR3 size: 14 residues. V shed 0 bases and J shed 1 base, with 7 bases lying between them. The CDR3 protein is CASSVAGTQETQYF. In DNA, the CDR3 is TGTGCCAGCAGCGTAGCAGGAACCCAAGAGACCCAGTACTTC.

The V and J genes are TRBV5-5 and TRBJ2-7; D is perhaps TRBD1 (6 bases). CDR3 size: 15 residues. Trimming cost V 4 bases and J 0 bases, with 14 bases left between them. Germline V lookup: CDR1 SGHKS, CDR2 YYEKEE (reference sequence). CDR3 sequence: CASSPQGNPSYEQYF. CDR3 in DNA: TGTGCCAGCAGCCCACAGGGAAACCCCTCCTACGAGCAGTACTTC.

This chain joins TRBV5-1 and TRBJ2-7; the D gene is possibly TRBD2 (5 bases). The CDR3 length is 14 residues. V lost 0 bases to trimming and J lost 5 bases, with 12 bases between them. CDR1 and CDR2 (germline): SGHRS, YFSETQ. The CDR3 loop reads CASSLANGVDEQYF. In nucleotides, the CDR3 is TGCGCCAGCAGCTTGGCCAACGGGGTGGACGAGCAGTACTTC.

This clone was observed a single time. The rearrangement joins TRBV18 to TRBJ2-7; possibly TRBD2 for D (6 bases). V was shortened by 0 bases and J by 7 bases, with 13 bases between the two germline ends. Germline assignment: CDR1 KGHSH and CDR2 LQKENI. The CDR3 runs 14 residues. CDR3 nucleotide sequence: TGTGCCAGCTCACCACCGGCGGGGATTGGGGAGCAGTACTTC. It encodes CASSPPAGIGEQYF.

The rearrangement links TRBV9 to TRBJ2-7, with 14 bases identical to TRBD2. V was clipped by 4 bases and J by 3 bases; unmatched bases: 12. Germline CDR1 and CDR2: SGDLS and YYNGEE. The CDR3 loop spans 18 amino acids. DNA for the CDR3: TGTGCCAGCAGCAGGGGACTAGCGGGAGCCTCCACCTACTACGAGCAGTACTTC. Its translation is CASSRGLAGASTYYEQYF.

This clone was seen once. The chain is built from TRBV18 and TRBJ2-1; 8 bases are shared with TRBD1. There are 13 residues in the CDR3. Germline V gives CDR1 KGHSH, CDR2 LQKENI. V shed 5 bases and J 5 bases; nucleotides not matched to a gene: 2. The CDR3 nucleotides are TGTGCCAGCTCAGGGACAGGAAACAATGAGCAGTTCTTC. Its translation is CASSGTGNNEQFF.

The rearrangement links TRBV27 to TRBJ1-1; D call uncertain. Germline assignment: CDR1 MNHEY and CDR2 SMNVEV (reference sequence). Trimming took 0 bases from V and 0 from J, leaving 11 bases between them. The CDR3 runs 16 residues. The CDR3, as DNA: TGTGCCAGCAGTTTATCTTACAGCTCAATGAACACTGAAGCTTTCTTT. Protein: CASSLSYSSMNTEAFF.

V gene TRBV30 combines with J gene TRBJ1-2; D gene uncertain. V lost 2 bases and J 2 bases, leaving 21 bases between the germline ends. The CDR3 sequence is 17 residues long. Germline V gene lookup returns CDR1 GTSNPN and CDR2 SVGIG (reference sequence). CDR3: CAWSRIIARAPNYGYTF. CDR3 DNA: TGTGCCTGGAGTCGTATAATTGCGCGGGCCCCGAACTATGGCTACACCTTC.

This chain joins TRBV4-1 and TRBJ1-2, with D possibly being TRBD1 (5 bases). V lost 0 bases to trimming and J lost 8 bases, with 7 bases between them. Per germline, CDR1 MGHRA and CDR2 YSYEKL. The CDR3 has 12 residues. Here the CDR3 reads CASSQDRTGYTF. CDR3 nucleotides: TGCGCCAGCAGCCAAGATCGGACAGGCTACACCTTC.

This chain connects TRBV20-1 to TRBJ1-2, with no clear D. V dropped 1 base and J dropped 7 bases, with 7 bases sitting between them. The CDR3 has 11 residues. In germline, CDR1 is DFQATT, CDR2 SNEGSKA (reference sequence). The CDR3: CSARGLFGYTF. The CDR3 DNA reads TGCAGTGCTAGAGGGCTGTTTGGCTACACCTTC.

The V gene is TRBV7-2, the J gene TRBJ1-2; 7 bases are shared with TRBD1. The CDR3 loop spans 15 amino acids. The V segment lost 3 bases and the J segment 4 bases; nucleotides outside the gene matches: 8. Germline-derived CDR1 and CDR2 are SGHTA and FQGNSA. CDR3 amino acids: CASSLAGQLIYGYTF. The CDR3 nucleotides read TGTGCCAGCAGCTTGGCGGGACAGCTTATCTATGGCTACACCTTC. Complete variable domain (other parts from reference TRBV7-2 and TRBJ1-2): GAGVSQSPSNKVTEKGKDVELRCDPISGHTALYWYRQSLGQGLEFLIYFQGNSAPDKSGLPSDRFSAERTGGSVSTLTIQRTQQEDSAVYLCASSLAGQLIYGYTFGSGTRLTVV.

This chain uses TRBV5-1 with TRBJ2-7; 8 bases fit TRBD1. J lost 3 bases, V lost 4 bases, and 15 bases had no gene match. CDR1 is SGHRS, CDR2 YFSETQ, per germline. The CDR3 contains 17 residues. CDR3 sequence (DNA): TGCGCCAGCAGCCCCGACGGACAGGGAAGATACTACTACGAGCAGTACTTC. Translation: CASSPDGQGRYYYEQYF.

V usage is TRBV6-1 and J usage is TRBJ2-5; TRBD2 matches at 8 bases. CDR3 length: 13 residues. V trimming: 6 bases; J trimming: 5 bases; junction bases outside the gene matches: 5. The germline V gene encodes CDR1 MNHNS and CDR2 SASEGT. As DNA, the CDR3 is TGTGCCAGCAGACCTAGCGGGTACGAGACCCAGTACTTC. Protein sequence: CASRPSGYETQYF.

The DNA of the CDR3 is TGTGCCAGCAGCTTGGACCAGGCCTCCTACAATGAGCAGTTCTTC. This sequence encodes CASSLDQASYNEQFF. The chain combines TRBV5-4 with TRBJ2-1, with no clear D. V lost 0 bases and J 0 bases, leaving 7 bases between the germline ends. CDR3 length: 15 amino acids. Per germline, CDR1 SGHNT and CDR2 YYREEE (reference sequence).

The J gene is TRBJ1-5, the V gene TRBV19; D uncertain. CDR1 is LNHDA, CDR2 SQIVND, per germline (reference sequence). V gave up 0 bases and J gave up 5 bases, with 8 bases separating them. The CDR3 is 14 residues long. CDR3 nucleotide sequence: TGTGCCAGTAGTATAGATGGTCGAGATCAGCCCCAGCATTTT. It specifies CASSIDGRDQPQHF.

The V gene is TRBV10-3, the J gene TRBJ1-5; possible D gene TRBD1, 6 bases. CDR3 length equals 15 residues. With 6 bases removed from V and 3 bases from J, the gap between germline ends came to 15 bases. Germline V gives CDR1 ENHRY, CDR2 SYGVKD. This CDR3 is CAIRKTGEDNQPQHF. The CDR3 DNA follows: TGTGCCATCAGGAAGACAGGAGAAGACAATCAGCCCCAGCATTTT.

The chain joins TRBV28 to TRBJ2-4; 9 bases fit TRBD2. V was pared by 6 bases and J by 0 bases, with 12 bases of the junction left unmatched. The CDR3 extends over 18 amino acids. Germline loops: CDR1 MDHEN, CDR2 SYDVKM. CDR3 amino acids: CASRPPGLAQIAKNIQYF. CDR3 nucleotides: TGTGCCAGCAGGCCCCCGGGACTAGCCCAGATAGCCAAAAACATTCAGTACTTC.